The 16 T cell receptor beta chains listed next were all sequenced from one sample in a study of shared clonotypes between healthy human individuals. Generated by immunoSEQ multiplex PCR, the TCRdb table keeps only in-frame clones and is missing some. The sample holds roughly 2.5 million clones; roughly 92% are singletons and the top ten take 0.13% to 0.15%. The sample taken for sequencing was naive CD4+ T cells sorted from blood. The subset denotes: CD45RA+ positively selected. These receptors all stem from a man aged 18 to 30 in good health.

The chain has TRBV5-8 and TRBJ1-1; D remains ambiguous. The CDR3 is 18 amino acids. V was pared by 1 base and J by 1 base, with 20 bases between. Germline CDR1 is SGHTS and CDR2 is YDEGEE. The CDR3 loop is CASSLSDVRGGPNTEAFF. CDR3 DNA: TGTGCCAGCAGCTTGTCTGATGTACGGGGAGGGCCGAACACTGAAGCTTTCTTT. Full variable domain (remainder filled in from reference TRBV5-8 and TRBJ1-1): EAGVTQSPTHLIKTRGQQATLRCSPISGHTSVYWYQQALGLGLQFLLWYDEGEERNRGNFPPRFSGRQFPNYSSELNVNALELEDSALYLCASSLSDVRGGPNTEAFFGQGTRLTVV.

J is TRBJ1-6 and V is TRBV27; TRBD1 is a possible D gene (5 bases). Between the trimmed V and J ends, which lost 6 bases and 9 bases, there was a span of 21 bases. Germline V gene data show CDR1 as MNHEY and CDR2 as SMNVEV (reference sequence). There are 16 residues in the CDR3. The CDR3 nucleotides are TGTGCCAGCAGCCGAAACGTGGGGGGATCAGGTTCACCCCTCCACTTT. It translates to CASSRNVGGSGSPLHF.

V and J are TRBV5-6 and TRBJ2-7; either TRBD1 or TRBD2 may supply D (5 bases each). Deletions cut 0 bases from V and 6 bases from J, with 16 bases between. CDR3 length: 15 amino acids. The germline V gene encodes CDR1 SGHDT and CDR2 YYEEEE. The CDR3 DNA follows: TGTGCCAGCAGCTTGGGGGGGACGAAGGCCGCCGAGCAGTACTTC. Translated: CASSLGGTKAAEQYF.

The chain recombines TRBV19 with TRBJ1-4; unclear D gene. V was trimmed by 3 bases and J by 8 bases, leaving 16 bases between them. The CDR3 runs to 15 residues. Germline values: CDR1 LNHDA, CDR2 SQIVND (reference sequence). The CDR3 spells CASSMVERRNEKLFF. The CDR3 nucleotides are TGTGCCAGTAGTATGGTTGAGAGGCGGAACGAAAAACTGTTTTTT. The full variable domain, rest sourced from reference TRBV19 and TRBJ1-4, is DGGITQSPKYLFRKEGQNVTLSCEQNLNHDAMYWYRQDPGQGLRLIYYSQIVNDFQKGDIAEGYSVSREKKESFPLTVTSAQKNPTAFYLCASSMVERRNEKLFFGSGTQLSVL.

CDR3 nucleotide sequence: TGTGCCTGGAGTGTAAAGCCTGCCGTAGGCAGGGGGGTTCGGTCACCCCTCCACTTT. It encodes CAWSVKPAVGRGVRSPLHF. The V gene is TRBV30, the J gene TRBJ1-6; the match to TRBD1 covers 7 bases. Germline V lookup: CDR1 GTSNPN, CDR2 SVGIG (reference sequence). The CDR3 is 19 residues long. Losses at the gene ends were 0 bases for V and 10 bases for J; bases not matched to a gene: 21.

This clone was counted between two and nine times. The chain recombines TRBV7-9 with TRBJ1-3; 8 bases align to TRBD1. CDR1 and CDR2 from the germline V gene are SEHNR and FQNEAQ (reference sequence). This CDR3 comprises 15 residues. V dropped 4 bases and J dropped 0; count of bases not matched to a gene: 2. Here the CDR3 DNA reads TGTGCCAGCAGCTACACAGGGGGCTCTGGAAACACCATATATTTT. It codes for CASSYTGGSGNTIYF. The full variable domain, completed using reference TRBV7-9 and TRBJ1-3, is DTGVSQNPRHKITKRGQNVTFRCDPISEHNRLYWYRQTLGQGPEFLTYFQNEAQLEKSRLLSDRFSAERPKGSFSTLEIQRTEQGDSAMYLCASSYTGGSGNTIYFGEGSWLTVV.

This clone was seen only once. V is TRBV18 and J is TRBJ2-7; no clear D. The germline CDR1 and CDR2 sequences are KGHSH and LQKENI. This CDR3 is 14 amino acids long. V was cut by 2 bases and J by 6 bases, with 14 bases left in between. The CDR3 sequence: CASSPAKPLTEQYF. The CDR3, as DNA: TGTGCCAGCTCACCAGCCAAACCGCTCACCGAGCAGTACTTC.

The CDR3 loop is CASSYGTGGSNQPQHF. The CDR3 DNA reads as TGTGCCAGCAGTTACGGGACAGGAGGCAGCAATCAGCCCCAGCATTTT. The chain combines TRBV27 with TRBJ1-5, with 8 nucleotides matching TRBD1. After removal of 4 bases from V and 1 base from J, the junction contained 6 bases not matched to a gene. This CDR3 is built from 16 residues. Germline V gene lookup returns CDR1 MNHEY and CDR2 SMNVEV (reference sequence).

Only a few counts were recorded for this clone. The genes are TRBV18 and TRBJ1-2, with D perhaps matching TRBD1 (5 bases). This CDR3 has 13 amino acids. Trimming took 6 bases from V and 2 from J, leaving 10 bases between them. Germline CDR1 is KGHSH and CDR2 is LQKENI. The CDR3 DNA reads as TGTGCCAGCTCTAAGGACACAAACTATGGCTACACCTTC. Residues: CASSKDTNYGYTF. Drawing the rest from reference TRBV18 and TRBJ1-2, the complete variable domain is NAGVMQNPRHLVRRRGQEARLRCSPMKGHSHVYWYRQLPEEGLKFMVYLQKENIIDESGMPKERFSAEFPKEGPSILRIQQVVRGDSAAYFCASSKDTNYGYTFGSGTRLTVV.

V is TRBV2 and J is TRBJ1-1; the D gene is possibly TRBD1 (5 bases). Germline assignment: CDR1 SNHLY and CDR2 FYNNEI. The ends were cut back, 6 bases at V and 7 bases at J, with 9 bases in the middle. There are 11 residues in the CDR3. The DNA of the CDR3 is TGTGCCAGCAGGGAACAGGATGAAGCTTTCTTT. Protein: CASREQDEAFF.

The table lists this clone with a count of one. CDR3 in amino acids: CASSQGVNQPQHF. CDR3 nucleotides: TGTGCCAGCTCCCAGGGTGTGAATCAGCCCCAGCATTTT. The V call is TRBV18, the J call TRBJ1-5, with a weak D call TRBD1 (5 bases). V lost 6 bases and J lost 4, with 10 bases in between. Per germline, CDR1 KGHSH and CDR2 LQKENI. This CDR3 is 13 amino acids long. Filled out from reference TRBV18 and TRBJ1-5, the complete variable domain reads NAGVMQNPRHLVRRRGQEARLRCSPMKGHSHVYWYRQLPEEGLKFMVYLQKENIIDESGMPKERFSAEFPKEGPSILRIQQVVRGDSAAYFCASSQGVNQPQHFGDGTRLSIL.

This clone was counted a single time. V is TRBV21-1 and J is TRBJ1-6. TRBV21-1 is a listed pseudogene. The CDR3 spans 12 residues. CDR3 nucleotides: TGTGCCAGCAGCAAAGCTGATTCACCCCTCCACTTT. It yields the protein CASSKADSPLHF.

The V gene is TRBV30, the J gene TRBJ2-7; D is ambiguous. V lost 7 bases to trimming and J lost 3 bases, with 16 bases between them. The germline V gene encodes CDR1 GTSNPN and CDR2 SVGIG (reference sequence). The CDR3 length is 13 residues. This CDR3 reads CAYSEKNLYEQYF. Written as DNA, the CDR3 is TGTGCCTATTCTGAAAAAAACCTCTACGAGCAGTACTTC.

The CDR3 DNA is TGTGCCAGCAGCTCCACAGGGGTTCGGACTGAAGCTTTCTTT. It encodes CASSSTGVRTEAFF. The chain combines TRBV7-9 with TRBJ1-1, with 7 bases matching TRBD1. CDR1 is SEHNR and CDR2 is FQNEAQ in the germline V gene (reference sequence). After removal of 4 bases from V and 5 bases from J, the junction contained 7 bases not matched to a gene. The length of the CDR3 is 14 residues. Variable domain in full (rest from reference TRBV7-9 and TRBJ1-1): DTGVSQNPRHKITKRGQNVTFRCDPISEHNRLYWYRQTLGQGPEFLTYFQNEAQLEKSRLLSDRFSAERPKGSFSTLEIQRTEQGDSAMYLCASSSTGVRTEAFFGQGTRLTVV.

With respect to this clone: This sample also contains other DNA sequences that code for the same CDR3. V gene TRBV4-3 combines with J gene TRBJ2-7, with D tentatively TRBD1 or TRBD2 (6 bases each). V dropped 5 bases and J dropped 3 bases, with 11 bases sitting between them. Germline assignment: CDR1 LGHNA and CDR2 YSLEER. The CDR3 covers 13 residues. The CDR3 bases are TGCGCCAGCAGCGGGGGGCGGGGCTACGAGCAGTACTTC. This translates into CASSGGRGYEQYF.

V and J are TRBV30 and TRBJ1-2; no firm D call. CDR1 and CDR2 (germline): GTSNPN, SVGIG (reference sequence). Trimming removed 2 bases at V and 6 bases at J, with 7 bases between. CDR3 length: 11 amino acids. The CDR3, as DNA: TGTGCCTGGAGTTATAGTCATGGCTACACCTTC. It specifies CAWSYSHGYTF.